Reported below is one T cell receptor beta chain. The sample belongs to a study of cytomegalovirus exposure and HLA in healthy donors. The CDR3 is made up of 15 amino acids. V shed 4 bases and J 2 bases; nucleotides not matched to a gene: 3. Germline V gene data show CDR1 as MNHEY and CDR2 as SMNVEV (reference sequence). It was with 60 Vbeta and 13 Jbeta primers that the PCR ran. Profiling relied on immunoSEQ multiplex PCR, and the TCRdb table lists in-frame clones only, not all of them. The sample lists around 200,000 clones, 62% occurring once. The sample was PBMCs. This TCR was sampled from a man aged 40-50 years in good health and CMV-seronegative. This chain joins TRBV27 and TRBJ2-7; TRBD2 aligns across 12 bases. Here the CDR3 reads CASSSGLAGPYEQYF. Here the CDR3 DNA reads TGTGCCAGCAGTTCGGGACTAGCGGGCCCCTACGAGCAGTACTTC.